This T cell receptor (beta chain) stems from a study of blood T cells in healthy people across ages. Together with a sample-barcoded 5' primer, a J-beta primer mix was included in a second PCR lasting about 6 to 11 cycles. Via MiXCR, TCRdb re-called the 5' RACE reads, giving one row per CDR3 protein. The top ten clones hold around 22% of a sample with some 700,000 distinct CDR3 sequences, approximately 22% of them seen once. In the case of this clonotype: Its antigen remains unidentified.

The CDR3 has 15 amino acids. V was clipped by 7 bases and J by 2 bases; unmatched bases: 4. Germline V gene sequence: CDR1 LGHDT, CDR2 YNNKEL (reference sequence). Study results and limitations: Naive T cell percentage showed a strong correlation with the diversity of TCR beta.

Healthy individuals of Caucasian origin from Russia, aged about 6 to 100, served as donors. Isolation of PBMCs gave at least 6.5 million cells per sample. The specimen sequenced was blood. The receptor was derived from a man aged 65 to 79 in good health. The J gene is TRBJ2-3, the V gene TRBV3-1; 12 bases align to TRBD2. DNA of the CDR3: TGTGCCAGCACCCCTAGCGGGGGGGTCACAGATACGCAGTATTTT. Its protein is CASTPSGGVTDTQYF.